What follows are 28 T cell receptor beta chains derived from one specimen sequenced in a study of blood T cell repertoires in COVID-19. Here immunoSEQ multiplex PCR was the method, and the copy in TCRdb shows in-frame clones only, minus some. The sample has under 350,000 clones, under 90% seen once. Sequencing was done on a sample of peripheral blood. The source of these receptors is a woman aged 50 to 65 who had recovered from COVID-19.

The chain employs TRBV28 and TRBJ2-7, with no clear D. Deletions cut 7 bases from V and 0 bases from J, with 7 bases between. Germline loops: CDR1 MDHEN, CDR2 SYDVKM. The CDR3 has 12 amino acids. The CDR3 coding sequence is TGTGCCAGCACTACAGCCTCCTACGAGCAGTACTTC. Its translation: CASTTASYEQYF. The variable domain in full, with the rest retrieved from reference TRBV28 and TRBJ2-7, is DVKVTQSSRYLVKRTGEKVFLECVQDMDHENMFWYRQDPGLGLRLIYFSYDVKMKEKGDIPEGYSVSREKKERFSLILESASTNQTSMYLCASTTASYEQYFGPGTRLTVT.

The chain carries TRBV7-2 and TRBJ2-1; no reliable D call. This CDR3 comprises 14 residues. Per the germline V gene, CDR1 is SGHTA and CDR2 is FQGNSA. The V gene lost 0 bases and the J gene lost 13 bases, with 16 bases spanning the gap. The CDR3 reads CASSLAVRSQLQFF. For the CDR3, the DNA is TGTGCCAGCAGCTTAGCAGTTCGAAGTCAACTACAGTTCTTC.

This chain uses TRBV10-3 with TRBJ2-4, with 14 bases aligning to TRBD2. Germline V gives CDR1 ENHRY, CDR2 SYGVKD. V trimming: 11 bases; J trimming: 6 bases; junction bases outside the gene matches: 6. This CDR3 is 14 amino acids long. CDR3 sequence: CAAGLAGDINIQYF. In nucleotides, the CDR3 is TGTGCCGCGGGACTAGCGGGAGACATAAACATTCAGTACTTC.

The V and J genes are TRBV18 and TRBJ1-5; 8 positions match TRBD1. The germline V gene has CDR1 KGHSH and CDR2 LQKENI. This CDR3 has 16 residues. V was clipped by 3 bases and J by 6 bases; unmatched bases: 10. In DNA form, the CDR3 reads TGTGCCAGCTCACCTCTCCGACAGGGGACGGGTCAGCCCCAGCATTTT. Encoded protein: CASSPLRQGTGQPQHF.

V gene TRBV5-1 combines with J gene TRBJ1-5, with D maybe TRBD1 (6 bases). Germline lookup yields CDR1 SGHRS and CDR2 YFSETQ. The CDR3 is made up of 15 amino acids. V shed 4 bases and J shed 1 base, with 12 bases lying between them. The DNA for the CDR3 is TGCGCCAGCAGCATACAGGGCGCGAGCAATCAGCCCCAGCATTTT. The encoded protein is CASSIQGASNQPQHF.

CDR3 in DNA: TGTGCCAGCAGCGTAGCTTCGGGGGGTTTTGAAAAACTGTTTTTT. It is translated as CASSVASGGFEKLFF. The rearrangement joins TRBV9 to TRBJ1-4; tentatively, D is TRBD1 (5 bases). This CDR3 is built from 15 residues. Per the germline V gene, CDR1 is SGDLS and CDR2 is YYNGEE. Trimming left V 0 bases short and J 7 bases short, with 13 bases between.

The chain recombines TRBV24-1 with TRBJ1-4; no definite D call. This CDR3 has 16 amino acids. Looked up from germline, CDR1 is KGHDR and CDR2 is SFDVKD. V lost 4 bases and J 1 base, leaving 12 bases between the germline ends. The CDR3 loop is CATSEPRRGTNEKLFF. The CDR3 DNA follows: TGTGCCACCAGTGAGCCAAGAAGAGGAACTAATGAAAAACTGTTTTTT.

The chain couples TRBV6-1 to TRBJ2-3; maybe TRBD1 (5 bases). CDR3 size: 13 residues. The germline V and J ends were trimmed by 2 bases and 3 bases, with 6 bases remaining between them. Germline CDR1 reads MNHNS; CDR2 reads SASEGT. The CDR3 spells CASSEPGTDTQYF. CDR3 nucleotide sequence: TGTGCCAGCAGTGAACCAGGGACAGATACGCAGTATTTT.

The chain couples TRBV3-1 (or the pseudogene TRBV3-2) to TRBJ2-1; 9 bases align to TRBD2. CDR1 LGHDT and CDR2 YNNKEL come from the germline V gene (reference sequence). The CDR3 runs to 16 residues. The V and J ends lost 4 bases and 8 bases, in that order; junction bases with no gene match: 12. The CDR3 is CASSRDFGTSHHEQFF. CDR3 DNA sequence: TGTGCCAGCAGCCGCGACTTCGGGACTAGCCACCATGAGCAGTTCTTC.

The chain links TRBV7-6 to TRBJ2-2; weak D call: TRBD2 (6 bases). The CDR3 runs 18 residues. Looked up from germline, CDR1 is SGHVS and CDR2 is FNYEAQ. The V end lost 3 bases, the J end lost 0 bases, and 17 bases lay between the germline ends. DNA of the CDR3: TGTGCCAGCAGCTTTCCTCCGGTTGGGACTCCGAACACCGGGGAGCTGTTTTTT. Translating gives CASSFPPVGTPNTGELFF.

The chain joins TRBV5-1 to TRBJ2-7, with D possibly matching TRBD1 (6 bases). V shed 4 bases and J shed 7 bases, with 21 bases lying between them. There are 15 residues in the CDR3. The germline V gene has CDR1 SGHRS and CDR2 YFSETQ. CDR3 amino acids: CASSRQTGTPSEQYF. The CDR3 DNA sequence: TGCGCCAGCAGCCGCCAGACCGGGACACCATCTGAGCAGTACTTC. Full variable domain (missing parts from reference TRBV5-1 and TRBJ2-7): KAGVTQTPRYLIKTRGQQVTLSCSPISGHRSVSWYQQTPGQGLQFLFEYFSETQRNKGNFPGRFSGRQFSNSRSEMNVSTLELGDSALYLCASSRQTGTPSEQYFGPGTRLTVT.

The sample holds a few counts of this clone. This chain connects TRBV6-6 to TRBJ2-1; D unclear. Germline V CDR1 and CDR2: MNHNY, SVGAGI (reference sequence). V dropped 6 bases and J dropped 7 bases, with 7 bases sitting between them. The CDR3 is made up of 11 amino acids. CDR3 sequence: CASSSLNEQFF. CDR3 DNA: TGTGCCAGCAGCTCTCTGAATGAGCAGTTCTTC.

CDR3 region: CASRLAGDDGDTQYF. The CDR3 bases are TGTGCAAGTCGCTTAGCGGGAGATGATGGAGATACGCAGTATTTT. The chain carries TRBV12-2 and TRBJ2-3; the D call of TRBD2 is as the table states it, not checked on the DNA. TRBV12-2 is annotated as a pseudogene. The CDR3 totals 15 residues.

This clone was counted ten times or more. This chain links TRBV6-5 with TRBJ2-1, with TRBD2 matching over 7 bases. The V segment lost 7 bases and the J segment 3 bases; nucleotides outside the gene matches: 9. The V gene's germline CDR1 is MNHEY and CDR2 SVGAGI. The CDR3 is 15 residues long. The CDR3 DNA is TGTGCCAGCACCCACCGGGGGGAGGGCTACAATGAGCAGTTCTTC. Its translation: CASTHRGEGYNEQFF.

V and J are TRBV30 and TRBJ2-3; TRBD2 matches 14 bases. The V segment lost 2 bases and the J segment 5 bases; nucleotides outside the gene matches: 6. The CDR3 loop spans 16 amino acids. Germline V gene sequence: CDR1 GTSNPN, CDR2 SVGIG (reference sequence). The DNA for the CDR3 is TGTGCCTGGAGTCCAGGACTAGCGGGAGGTCTAGATACGCAGTATTTT. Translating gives CAWSPGLAGGLDTQYF.

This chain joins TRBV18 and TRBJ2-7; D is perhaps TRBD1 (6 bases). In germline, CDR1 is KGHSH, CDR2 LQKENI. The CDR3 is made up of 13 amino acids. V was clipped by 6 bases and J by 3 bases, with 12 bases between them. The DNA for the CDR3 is TGTGCCAGCTCTACCGGGACACACTACGAGCAGTACTTC. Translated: CASSTGTHYEQYF.

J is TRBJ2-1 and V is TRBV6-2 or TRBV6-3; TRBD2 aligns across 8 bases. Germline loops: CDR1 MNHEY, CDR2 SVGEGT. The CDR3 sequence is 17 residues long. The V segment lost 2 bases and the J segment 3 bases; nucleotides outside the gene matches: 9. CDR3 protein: CASSYPSSGRGYNEQFF. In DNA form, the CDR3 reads TGTGCCAGCAGTTACCCCTCAAGCGGGAGAGGCTACAATGAGCAGTTCTTC.

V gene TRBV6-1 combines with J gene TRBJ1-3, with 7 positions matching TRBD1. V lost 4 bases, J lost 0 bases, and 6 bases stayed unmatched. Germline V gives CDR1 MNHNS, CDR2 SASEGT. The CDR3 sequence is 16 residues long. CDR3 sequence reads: CASSGQGSDSGNTIYF. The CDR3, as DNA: TGTGCCAGCAGTGGACAGGGCTCTGACTCTGGAAACACCATATATTTT.

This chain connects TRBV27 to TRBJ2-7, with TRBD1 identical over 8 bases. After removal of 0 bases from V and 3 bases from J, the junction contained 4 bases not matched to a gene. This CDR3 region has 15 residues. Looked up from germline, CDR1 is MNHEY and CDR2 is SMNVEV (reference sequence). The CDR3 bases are TGTGCCAGCAGTTTATCGGGCAGGGGGCTCTACGAGCAGTACTTC. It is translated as CASSLSGRGLYEQYF.

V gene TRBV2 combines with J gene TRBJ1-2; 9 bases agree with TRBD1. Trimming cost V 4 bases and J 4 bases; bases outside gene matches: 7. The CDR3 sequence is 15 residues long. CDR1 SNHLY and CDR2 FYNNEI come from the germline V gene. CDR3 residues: CASSVGTGPLYGYTF. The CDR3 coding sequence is TGTGCCAGCAGTGTGGGGACAGGGCCCCTCTATGGCTACACCTTC.

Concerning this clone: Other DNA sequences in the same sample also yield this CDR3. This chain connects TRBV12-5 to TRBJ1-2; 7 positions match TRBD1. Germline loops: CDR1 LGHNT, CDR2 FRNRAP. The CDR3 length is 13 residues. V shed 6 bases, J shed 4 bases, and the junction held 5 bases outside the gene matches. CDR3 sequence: CASGRDSSYGYTF. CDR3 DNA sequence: TGTGCTAGTGGCCGGGACAGCTCCTATGGCTACACCTTC. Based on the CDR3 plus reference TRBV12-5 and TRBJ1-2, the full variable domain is DARVTQTPRHKVTEMGQEVTMRCQPILGHNTVFWYRQTMMQGLELLAYFRNRAPLDDSGMPKDRFSAEMPDATLATLKIQPSEPRDSAVYFCASGRDSSYGYTFGSGTRLTVV.

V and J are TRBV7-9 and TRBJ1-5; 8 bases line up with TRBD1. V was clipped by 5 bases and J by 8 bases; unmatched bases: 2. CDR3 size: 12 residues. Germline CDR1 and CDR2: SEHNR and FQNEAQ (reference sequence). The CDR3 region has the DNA TGTGCCAGCAGCCCGGACAGGGAGCCCCAGCATTTT. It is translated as CASSPDREPQHF.

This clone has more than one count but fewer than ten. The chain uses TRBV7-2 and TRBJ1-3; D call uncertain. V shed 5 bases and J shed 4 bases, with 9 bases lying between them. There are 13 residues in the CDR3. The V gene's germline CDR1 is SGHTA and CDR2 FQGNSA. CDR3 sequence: CASSQSEGNTIYF. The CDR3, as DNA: TGTGCCAGCAGCCAATCCGAGGGAAACACCATATATTTT.

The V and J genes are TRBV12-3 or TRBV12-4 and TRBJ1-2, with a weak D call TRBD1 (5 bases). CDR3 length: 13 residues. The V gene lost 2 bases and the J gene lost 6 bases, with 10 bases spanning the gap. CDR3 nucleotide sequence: TGTGCCAGCAGTTTATTCCAGGGCGATGGCTACACCTTC. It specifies CASSLFQGDGYTF.

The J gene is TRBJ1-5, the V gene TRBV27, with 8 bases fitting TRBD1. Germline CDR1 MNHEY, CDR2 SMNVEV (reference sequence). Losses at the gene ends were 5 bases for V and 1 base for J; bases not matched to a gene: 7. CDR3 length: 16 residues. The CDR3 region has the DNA TGTGCCAGCAGTCCGGGGGACAGGCGGAGCAATCAGCCCCAGCATTTT. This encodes CASSPGDRRSNQPQHF.

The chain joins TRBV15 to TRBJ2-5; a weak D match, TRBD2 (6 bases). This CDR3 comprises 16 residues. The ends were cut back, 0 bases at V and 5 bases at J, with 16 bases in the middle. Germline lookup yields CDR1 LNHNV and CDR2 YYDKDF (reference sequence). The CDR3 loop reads CATSRDLMASAETQYF. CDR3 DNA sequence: TGTGCCACCAGCAGAGATCTAATGGCTAGCGCGGAGACCCAGTACTTC.

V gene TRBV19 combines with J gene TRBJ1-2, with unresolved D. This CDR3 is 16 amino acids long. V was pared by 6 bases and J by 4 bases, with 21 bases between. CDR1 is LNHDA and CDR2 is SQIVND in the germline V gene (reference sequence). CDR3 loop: CASSSESGSLIYGYTF. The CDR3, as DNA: TGTGCCAGTAGCAGTGAATCGGGATCCCTAATCTATGGCTACACCTTC.

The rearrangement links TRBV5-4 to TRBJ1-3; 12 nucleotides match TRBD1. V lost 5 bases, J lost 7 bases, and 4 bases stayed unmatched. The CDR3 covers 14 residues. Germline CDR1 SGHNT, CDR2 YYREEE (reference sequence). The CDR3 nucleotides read TGTGCCAGCAGTTGGGGACAGGGGGCGAACACCATATATTTT. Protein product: CASSWGQGANTIYF.